Listed below are T cell receptor beta chains from one sample, sequenced in a study of blood T cell repertoires in COVID-19. Sequencing used immunoSEQ multiplex PCR; TCRdb keeps in-frame clones, though not all of them. The sample has about 140,000 clones, almost 80% seen once. The material sequenced was PBMCs or T cells enriched from blood (not recorded which). The receptors stem from a woman aged 50 to 60 who had recovered from COVID-19. Both conserved end residues are trimmed from each CDR3.

CDR3 protein: ATSVRGGTYEQF; V gene: TRBV24-1; J gene: TRBJ2-1
CDR3 protein: ASSLYNQPQH; V gene: TRBV7-9; J gene: TRBJ1-5
CDR3 protein: ASSLGNLDSGDEAF; V gene: TRBV11-3; J gene: TRBJ1-1
CDR3 protein: ASSQDRRGGYT; V gene: TRBV3-1/TRBV3-2; J gene: TRBJ1-2
CDR3 protein: ASRLPLTSGRTYNEQF; V gene: TRBV12-2; J gene: TRBJ2-1
CDR3 protein: ASSQESDGGQPQH; V gene: TRBV4-1; J gene: TRBJ1-5
CDR3 protein: ASSPDYEQY; V gene: TRBV6-6; J gene: TRBJ2-7
CDR3 protein: ASSSGEAYEQY; V gene: TRBV6-5; J gene: TRBJ2-7
CDR3 protein: ASSLTEYSNQPQH; V gene: TRBV28; J gene: TRBJ1-5
CDR3 protein: AISESTGDTEAF; V gene: TRBV10-3; J gene: TRBJ1-1
CDR3 protein: AWSVGLVNTGELF; V gene: TRBV30; J gene: TRBJ2-2
CDR3 protein: ASSPDSSQKGTQY; V gene: TRBV6-4; J gene: TRBJ2-3
CDR3 protein: ATASESYEQY; V gene: TRBV4-1; J gene: TRBJ2-7
CDR3 protein: ASSPVARQEYNEQF; V gene: TRBV18; J gene: TRBJ2-1
CDR3 protein: ASSPVGGTYEQY; V gene: TRBV18; J gene: TRBJ2-7
CDR3 protein: ASSKTGIGNQPQH; V gene: TRBV28; J gene: TRBJ1-5
CDR3 protein: ASSATGIGELF; V gene: TRBV9; J gene: TRBJ2-2
CDR3 protein: SAGQGENQPQH; V gene: TRBV29-1; J gene: TRBJ1-5
CDR3 protein: ASSEGGQRYEKLF; V gene: TRBV2; J gene: TRBJ1-4
CDR3 protein: ASSLWGGGNTGELF; V gene: TRBV7-8; J gene: TRBJ2-2
CDR3 protein: AINRDRDNNYGYT; V gene: TRBV10-3; J gene: TRBJ1-2
CDR3 protein: ASRPGLNTGELF; V gene: TRBV13; J gene: TRBJ2-2
CDR3 protein: ASSPRQFNTEAF; V gene: TRBV3-1/TRBV3-2; J gene: TRBJ1-1
CDR3 protein: ASSMGGSSYNEQF; V gene: TRBV19; J gene: TRBJ2-1
CDR3 protein: ASSMTRNPDTQY; V gene: TRBV11-3; J gene: TRBJ2-3